A single sample gave rise to the 8 T cell receptor beta chains below, sequenced in a study of blood T cell repertoires in COVID-19. Assay: immunoSEQ multiplex PCR; the TCRdb copy retains only in-frame clones and omits some. The profile covers some 350,000 clones, with roughly nine tenths appearing a single time and approximately 3% taken by the ten largest. The sequenced sample was peripheral blood. The source is a woman in her 30s with COVID-19, enrolled during active disease.

V is TRBV7-2 and J is TRBJ1-4; D gene unclear. Germline V CDR1 and CDR2: SGHTA, FQGNSA. The ends were cut back, 2 bases at V and 8 bases at J, with 9 bases in the middle. The CDR3 runs 13 residues. As DNA, the CDR3 is TGTGCCAGCAGCTTAACATGGGAGGAAAAACTGTTTTTT. It specifies CASSLTWEEKLFF.

J is TRBJ1-5 and V is TRBV4-1; D not certain. The CDR3 runs to 19 residues. Germline assignment: CDR1 MGHRA and CDR2 YSYEKL. V dropped 1 base and J dropped 0 bases, with 19 bases sitting between them. The CDR3, as DNA: TGCGCCAGCAGCCAAGTCTTCGGCGGCAGACTCTATAGCAATCAGCCCCAGCATTTT. Protein sequence: CASSQVFGGRLYSNQPQHF.

This rearrangement joins TRBV5-5 to TRBJ2-2; 7 nucleotides align to TRBD2. The CDR3 sequence is 14 residues long. V dropped 1 base and J dropped 4; count of bases not matched to a gene: 1. From germline, CDR1 is SGHKS and CDR2 YYEKEE (reference sequence). The CDR3 DNA reads as TGTGCCAGCAGCTTGTGGGGGGGCACCGGGGAGCTGTTTTTT. Encoded protein: CASSLWGGTGELFF.

Concerning this clone itself: The junction and the germline gene differ at one end; a read error may be behind it. The genes are TRBV7-7 and TRBJ2-1; 7 bases are shared with TRBD2. Germline lookup yields CDR1 SSHAT and CDR2 FNYEAQ (reference sequence). The length of the CDR3 is 17 residues. For the CDR3, the DNA is TGTGCTAGCAGCCCAATCCCACGTGGGGAGGGGTACAATGAGCAGTTCTTC. Translated: CASSPIPRGEGYNEQFF.

The chain couples TRBV6-4 to TRBJ2-7; TRBD2 agrees at 7 bases. V was clipped by 6 bases and J by 4 bases; unmatched bases: 15. The CDR3 sequence is 16 residues long. CDR1 and CDR2 (germline): MRHNA, SNTAGT. In DNA, the CDR3 is TGTGCCAGCAGCGGACCGGACTACCGGGGACTATACGAGCAGTACGTC. This encodes CASSGPDYRGLYEQYV.

This clone occurred a few times. This rearrangement joins TRBV19 to TRBJ1-1, with 7 bases fitting TRBD1. In germline, CDR1 is LNHDA, CDR2 SQIVND (reference sequence). The CDR3 is 15 amino acids. The V and J ends lost 4 bases and 7 bases, in that order; junction bases with no gene match: 12. The CDR3 coding sequence is TGTGCCAGTAGTACGAGGCGGCAGGGGGTCGATGAAGCTTTCTTT. Protein: CASSTRRQGVDEAFF.

V gene TRBV28 combines with J gene TRBJ2-7; a possible D gene is TRBD2 (6 bases). Germline V CDR1 and CDR2: MDHEN, SYDVKM. Trimming cost V 2 bases and J 4 bases, with 15 bases left between them. The CDR3 spans 15 residues. CDR3 nucleotide sequence: TGTGCCAGCAGTTTAACGTGGACCGGGAGTTACGAGCAGTACTTC. Translated, it gives CASSLTWTGSYEQYF.

V gene TRBV27 combines with J gene TRBJ2-7; 7 bases align to TRBD1. This CDR3 is built from 11 residues. Germline trimming cut 8 bases from V and 5 bases from J; bases unmatched to any gene: 3. Germline loops: CDR1 MNHEY, CDR2 SMNVEV (reference sequence). CDR3 nucleotides: TGTGCCAGCGCCGACAGGGACGAGCAGTACTTC. Protein product: CASADRDEQYF.